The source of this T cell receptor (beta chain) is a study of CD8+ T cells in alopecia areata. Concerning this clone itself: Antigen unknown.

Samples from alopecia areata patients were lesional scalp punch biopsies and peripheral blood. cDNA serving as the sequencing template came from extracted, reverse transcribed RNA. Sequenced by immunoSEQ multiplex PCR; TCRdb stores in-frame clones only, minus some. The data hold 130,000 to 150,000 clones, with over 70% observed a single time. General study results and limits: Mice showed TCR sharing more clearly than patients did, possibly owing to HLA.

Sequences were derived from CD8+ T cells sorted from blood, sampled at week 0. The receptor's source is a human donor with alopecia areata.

CDR3: CASSQDGLASYNEQFF. As DNA, the CDR3 is TGTGCCAGCAGCCAAGATGGGCTAGCGTCCTACAATGAGCAGTTCTTC. The V call is TRBV4-2, the J call TRBJ2-1; D might be TRBD2 (6 bases). V was trimmed by 0 bases and J by 1 base, leaving 10 bases between them. Germline CDR1 is LGHNA and CDR2 is YNFKEQ. This CDR3 contains 16 residues.